Presented here are 2 T cell receptor beta chains from one specimen sequenced in a study of T cell responses to AZD1222 COVID-19 vaccine. Sequencing was performed with immunoSEQ multiplex PCR; in TCRdb, only in-frame clones are kept and a portion is missing. The sample includes 86,000 or so clones, around 83% of them seen just once. The sequences come from peripheral blood, collected 28 days after the second AZD1222 dose. The receptors here all came from an adult who received the AZD1222 COVID-19 vaccine.

This rearrangement joins TRBV2 to TRBJ1-5; a weak D match, TRBD1 (6 bases). Germline lookup yields CDR1 SNHLY and CDR2 FYNNEI. Trimming shortened V by 6 bases and J by 4 bases, and 19 bases separated the two germline ends. The CDR3 has 16 amino acids. The DNA for the CDR3 is TGTGCCAGCAGCCTCAATGGGGGGCTGGGGAATCAGCCCCAGCATTTT. Amino acids: CASSLNGGLGNQPQHF.

The chain joins TRBV5-6 to TRBJ2-5, with TRBD2 identical over 8 bases. The CDR3 consists of 14 residues. CDR1 SGHDT and CDR2 YYEEEE come from the germline V gene. With 0 bases clipped from V and 5 bases from J, the junction kept 3 bases outside the gene matches. The CDR3 nucleotides read TGTGCCAGCAGCTTGGCCTCTAGCGGGGAGACCCAGTACTTC. The encoded protein is CASSLASSGETQYF.